Below, 21 T cell receptor beta chains from the same sample are listed, as sequenced in a study of shared T cell receptors in the human thymus. The assay was immunoSEQ multiplex PCR, and TCRdb's table has in-frame clones only and misses some. The sample records 700,000 to 750,000 clones, approximately 85% being singletons. The same data also contributed to another study, on human thymus T cells.

Sequencing was carried out using thymocytes. The receptors shown here come from a girl under three years old with a congenital heart defect.

The V gene is TRBV7-8, the J gene TRBJ2-1; 9 nucleotides match TRBD2. This CDR3 comprises 18 residues. Trimming removed 1 base from V and 9 bases from J; junction bases left unmatched: 16. In germline, CDR1 is SGHVS, CDR2 FQNEAQ. Here the CDR3 reads CASSLEWGGGGEKSEQFF. In DNA, the CDR3 is TGTGCCAGCAGCTTAGAATGGGGAGGCGGGGGGGAAAAGAGTGAGCAGTTCTTC.

CDR3 coding DNA: TGTGCCACCAGCCCGAATCGGGGAGACACTGAAGCTTTCTTT. Protein product: CATSPNRGDTEAFF. The gene calls are TRBV15 and TRBJ1-1; no clear D gene. V shed 5 bases and J shed 3 bases, with 13 bases lying between them. CDR1 is LNHNV, CDR2 YYDKDF, per germline (reference sequence). This CDR3 region has 14 residues.

The chain uses TRBV4-3 and TRBJ1-2, with D possibly TRBD1 on 6 matching bases. From germline, CDR1 is LGHNA and CDR2 YSLEER. Trimming took off 1 base at V and 4 bases at J, with 22 bases between the two ends. This CDR3 is 18 amino acids long. CDR3 in DNA: TGCGCCAGCAGCCAAGTCGAAAGTGGAGCCGGACAGAGCTATGGCTACACCTTC. This translates into CASSQVESGAGQSYGYTF.

The chain couples TRBV5-6 to TRBJ2-7; D call uncertain. The germline V gene has CDR1 SGHDT and CDR2 YYEEEE. The V end lost 2 bases, the J end lost 2 bases, and 8 bases lay between the germline ends. The CDR3 is made up of 13 amino acids. CDR3 nucleotides: TGTGCCAGCAGCTTCGACACCCCCTACGAGCAGTACTTC. Its protein product is CASSFDTPYEQYF.

A single count supports this clone. The gene calls are TRBV27 and TRBJ1-5; 8 bases line up with TRBD1. The CDR3 totals 19 residues. The germline CDR1 and CDR2 sequences are MNHEY and SMNVEV (reference sequence). J gave up 3 bases and V 8 bases, and 21 bases lay outside the gene matches. The CDR3 region has the DNA TGTGCCAGCTCGAAAGAAGGGTGGGGACAGGCCGCCCCCAATCAGCCCCAGCATTTT. Protein: CASSKEGWGQAAPNQPQHF.

This chain joins TRBV28 and TRBJ2-3; the match to TRBD1 covers 7 bases. This CDR3 is 20 amino acids long. Losses at the gene ends were 2 bases for V and 0 bases for J; bases not matched to a gene: 17. Germline values: CDR1 MDHEN, CDR2 SYDVKM. CDR3 loop: CASSLPQGDPRKPSTDTQYF. CDR3 nucleotide sequence: TGTGCCAGCAGTTTACCCCAGGGGGACCCCCGTAAGCCTAGCACAGATACGCAGTATTTT.

The J gene is TRBJ1-6, the V gene TRBV27; D perhaps matches TRBD1 (5 bases). Germline V CDR1 and CDR2: MNHEY, SMNVEV (reference sequence). This CDR3 comprises 15 residues. V was pared by 3 bases and J by 8 bases, with 14 bases between. CDR3 in DNA: TGTGCCAGCAGTTTTGAGCCAGGGACTGATTCACCCCTCCACTTT. It is translated as CASSFEPGTDSPLHF.

The chain links TRBV14 to TRBJ2-7; 7 bases align to TRBD1. Germline trimming cut 4 bases from V and 2 bases from J; bases unmatched to any gene: 8. Germline CDR1 is SGHDN and CDR2 is FVKESK. The CDR3 extends over 15 amino acids. Written as DNA, the CDR3 is TGTGCCAGCAGCCTGCTAGGGGGCTCAACCTACGAGCAGTACTTC. As protein: CASSLLGGSTYEQYF.

The V call is TRBV5-1, the J call TRBJ1-2; D call uncertain. Trimming removed 4 bases at V and 8 bases at J, with 9 bases between. The CDR3 consists of 11 residues. CDR1 is SGHRS, CDR2 YFSETQ, per germline. In nucleotides, the CDR3 is TGCGCCAGCAGCGGAGGGTGGGGCTACACCTTC. This translates into CASSGGWGYTF.

The table lists this clone with a count of one. The chain joins TRBV5-5 to TRBJ2-1, with a tentative D call TRBD2 (5 bases). Germline assignment: CDR1 SGHKS and CDR2 YYEKEE (reference sequence). The germline V and J ends were trimmed by 4 bases and 7 bases, with 15 bases remaining between them. The length of the CDR3 is 14 residues. CDR3 loop: CASSHGKQVNEQFF. In DNA, the CDR3 is TGTGCCAGCAGCCACGGGAAGCAGGTTAATGAGCAGTTCTTC. Full variable domain (remainder filled in from reference TRBV5-5 and TRBJ2-1): DAGVTQSPTHLIKTRGQQVTLRCSPISGHKSVSWYQQVLGQGPQFIFQYYEKEERGRGNFPDRFSARQFPNYSSELNVNALLLGDSALYLCASSHGKQVNEQFFGPGTRLTVL.

This rearrangement joins TRBV5-1 to TRBJ2-3; a weak D match, TRBD1 (9 bases). The CDR3 totals 18 residues. Trimming pared 2 bases from V and 4 bases from J, leaving 23 bases between. Germline V gene sequence: CDR1 SGHRS, CDR2 YFSETQ. The CDR3 region has the DNA TGCGCCAGCAGCTTCAGTCCCGGGACAGGGCGGGAGGCAGATACGCAGTATTTT. Residues: CASSFSPGTGREADTQYF.

The chain combines TRBV6-1 with TRBJ1-1, with D tentatively TRBD1 (5 bases). The CDR3 is 13 residues long. Between the trimmed V and J ends, which lost 7 bases and 3 bases, there was a span of 12 bases. CDR1 and CDR2 (germline): MNHNS, SASEGT. The CDR3: CASTGRGDTEAFF. As DNA, the CDR3 is TGTGCCAGCACTGGGCGGGGGGACACTGAAGCTTTCTTT.

The chain uses TRBV6-4 and TRBJ1-6; D ambiguous. Germline V gene data show CDR1 as MRHNA and CDR2 as SNTAGT. This CDR3 has 15 residues. Trimming removed 5 bases from V and 0 bases from J, with 8 bases in between. DNA of the CDR3: TGTGCCAGCAGTCGGTGGGCCTCCTATAATTCACCCCTCCACTTT. It codes for CASSRWASYNSPLHF.

The CDR3 reads CASSPNRAGTEAFF. DNA of the CDR3: TGTGCCAGCAGCCCCAACAGGGCGGGCACTGAAGCTTTCTTT. The rearrangement joins TRBV7-3 to TRBJ1-1, with a possible D match to TRBD1 (6 bases). This CDR3 has 14 amino acids. The ends were cut back, 5 bases at V and 4 bases at J, with 14 bases in the middle. In germline, CDR1 is SGHTA, CDR2 FQGTGA.

This rearrangement joins TRBV6-5 to TRBJ1-1, with no clear D. The length of the CDR3 is 14 residues. Trimming cost V 0 bases and J 4 bases, with 9 bases left between them. Germline values: CDR1 MNHEY, CDR2 SVGAGI. The CDR3 loop is CASSYSREGTEAFF. The DNA of the CDR3 is TGTGCCAGCAGTTACTCGAGGGAAGGCACTGAAGCTTTCTTT.

This clone was detected once. V usage is TRBV2 and J usage is TRBJ2-6; 11 positions match TRBD1. Trimming took 4 bases from V and 1 from J; bases not matched to a gene: 3. CDR3 length equals 17 residues. CDR1 is SNHLY and CDR2 is FYNNEI in the germline V gene. The CDR3 DNA is TGTGCCAGCAGTGGGACAGGGGGCCGTTCTGGGGCCAACGTCCTGACTTTC. Its translation is CASSGTGGRSGANVLTF.

The chain employs TRBV27 and TRBJ1-6; D is ambiguous. V was shortened by 7 bases and J by 5 bases, with 12 bases between the two germline ends. This CDR3 is 14 amino acids long. Germline CDR1 is MNHEY and CDR2 is SMNVEV (reference sequence). In nucleotides, the CDR3 is TGTGCCAGCACCGGGGTCGGGGATAATTCACCCCTCCACTTT. Translated: CASTGVGDNSPLHF.

The V call is TRBV7-2, the J call TRBJ1-4, with 9 bases fitting TRBD1. The CDR3 is 15 residues long. The V and J ends lost 5 bases and 7 bases, in that order; junction bases with no gene match: 8. Germline loops: CDR1 SGHTA, CDR2 FQGNSA. The CDR3 region has the DNA TGTGCCAGCAGCCTACAGGGGGCGCGGGGTGAAAAACTGTTTTTT. It specifies CASSLQGARGEKLFF.

The chain is built from TRBV9 and TRBJ2-1; tentative D call: TRBD1 (6 bases). V shed 0 bases and J shed 2 bases, with 12 bases lying between them. In germline, CDR1 is SGDLS, CDR2 YYNGEE. This CDR3 region has 16 residues. The CDR3 loop is CASSVAPTGTYNEQFF. DNA of the CDR3: TGTGCCAGCAGCGTAGCTCCGACAGGAACCTACAATGAGCAGTTCTTC.

The genes are TRBV28 and TRBJ1-6; tentatively, D is TRBD1 (5 bases). The germline V gene encodes CDR1 MDHEN and CDR2 SYDVKM. V lost 7 bases, J lost 3 bases, and 13 bases lay in between. The CDR3 length is 15 residues. CDR3 sequence reads: CASTWGGVYNSPLHF. The CDR3 DNA sequence: TGTGCCAGCACGTGGGGCGGGGTCTATAATTCACCCCTCCACTTT.

CDR3 loop: CASSQDLRGGQSSYNEQFF. The CDR3 nucleotides read TGTGCCAGCAGCCAAGATCTAAGGGGGGGGCAGAGCTCCTACAATGAGCAGTTCTTC. The chain combines TRBV14 with TRBJ2-1; a possible D gene is TRBD2 (7 bases). This CDR3 has 19 residues. CDR1 is SGHDN and CDR2 is FVKESK in the germline V gene. V lost 0 bases to trimming and J lost 0 bases, with 18 bases between them.